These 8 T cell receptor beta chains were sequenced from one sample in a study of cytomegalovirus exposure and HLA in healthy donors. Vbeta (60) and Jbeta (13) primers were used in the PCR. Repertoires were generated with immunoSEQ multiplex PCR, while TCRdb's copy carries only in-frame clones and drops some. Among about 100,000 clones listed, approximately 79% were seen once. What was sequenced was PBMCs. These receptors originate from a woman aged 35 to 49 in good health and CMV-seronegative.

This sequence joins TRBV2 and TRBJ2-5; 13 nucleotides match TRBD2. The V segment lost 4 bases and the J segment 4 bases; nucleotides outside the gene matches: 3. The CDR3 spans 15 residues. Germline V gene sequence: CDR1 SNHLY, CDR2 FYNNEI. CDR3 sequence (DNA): TGTGCCAGCAGTGGACGACTAGCGGGGGGAGAGACCCAGTACTTC. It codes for CASSGRLAGGETQYF. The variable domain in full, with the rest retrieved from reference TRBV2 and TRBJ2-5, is EPEVTQTPSHQVTQMGQEVILRCVPISNHLYFYWYRQILGQKVEFLVSFYNNEISEKSEIFDDQFSVERPDGSNFTLKIRSTKLEDSAMYFCASSGRLAGGETQYFGPGTRLLVL.

CDR3 nucleotides: TGCAGTGCCCTAGGGGCAGATACGCAGTATTTT. Translating gives CSALGADTQYF. The chain links TRBV20-1 to TRBJ2-3, with D perhaps matching TRBD1 (5 bases). The CDR3 is made up of 11 amino acids. Germline CDR1 reads DFQATT; CDR2 reads SNEGSKA (reference sequence). Trimming shortened V by 6 bases and J by 4 bases, and 8 bases separated the two germline ends.

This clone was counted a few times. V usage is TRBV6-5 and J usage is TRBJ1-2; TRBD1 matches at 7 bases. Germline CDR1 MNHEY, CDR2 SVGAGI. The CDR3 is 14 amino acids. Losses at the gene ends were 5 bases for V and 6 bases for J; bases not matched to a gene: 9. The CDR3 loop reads CASSATGVLNGYTF. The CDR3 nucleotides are TGTGCCAGCAGTGCTACAGGGGTCTTAAATGGCTACACCTTC.

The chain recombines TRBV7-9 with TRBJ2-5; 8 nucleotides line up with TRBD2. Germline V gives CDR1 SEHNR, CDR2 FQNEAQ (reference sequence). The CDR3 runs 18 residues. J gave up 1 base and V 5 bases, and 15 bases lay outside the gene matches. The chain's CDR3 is CASSTNSGGWDGQETQYF. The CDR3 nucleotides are TGTGCCAGCAGCACCAACTCGGGAGGGTGGGATGGCCAAGAGACCCAGTACTTC.

CDR3 region: CASSEALGQGLGYYGYTF. In DNA form, the CDR3 reads TGTGCCAGCAGTGAAGCGCTCGGACAGGGGTTAGGGTACTATGGCTACACCTTC. V is TRBV2 and J is TRBJ1-2; 9 bases map to TRBD1. The ends lost 0 bases at V and 3 bases at J; junction bases unmatched: 11. The CDR3 runs 18 residues. Germline V gives CDR1 SNHLY, CDR2 FYNNEI.

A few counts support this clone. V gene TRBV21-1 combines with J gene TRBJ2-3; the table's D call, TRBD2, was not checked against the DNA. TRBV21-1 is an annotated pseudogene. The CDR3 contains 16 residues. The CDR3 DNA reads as TGTGCCAGCAGCAAAGAGCGGGGGACTAGCACAGATACGCAGTATTTT. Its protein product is CASSKERGTSTDTQYF.

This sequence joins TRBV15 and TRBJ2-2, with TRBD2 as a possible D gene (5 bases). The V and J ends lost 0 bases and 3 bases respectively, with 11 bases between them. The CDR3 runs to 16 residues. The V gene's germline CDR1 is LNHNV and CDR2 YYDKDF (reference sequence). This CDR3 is CATSRDRAGHTGELFF. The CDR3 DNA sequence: TGTGCCACCAGCAGAGATCGGGCGGGCCACACCGGGGAGCTGTTTTTT.

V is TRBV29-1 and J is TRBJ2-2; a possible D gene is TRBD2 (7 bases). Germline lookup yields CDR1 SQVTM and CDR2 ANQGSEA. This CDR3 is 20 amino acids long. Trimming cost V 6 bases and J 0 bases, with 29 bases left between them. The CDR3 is CSVHPRGGPGGPTNTGELFF. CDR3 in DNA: TGCAGCGTCCATCCGAGGGGGGGGCCGGGAGGCCCAACGAACACCGGGGAGCTGTTTTTT.